What follows is one TCR beta chain and its context. This sample stems from a study of beta chain features in type 1 diabetes. The ends lost 8 bases at V and 4 bases at J; junction bases unmatched: 2. The length of the CDR3 is 12 residues. From germline, CDR1 is SNHLY and CDR2 FYNNEI. Of the isolated RNA, all was reverse transcribed, and so the sequenced material was expressed TCRB transcripts. Roughly 3.6 million reads was the average for naive, central memory and regulatory T cell samples. TCRdb's copy holds only in-frame clones and misses some; the assay was immunoSEQ multiplex PCR. The repertoire includes roughly 250,000 clones, over 7.5% of them detected once, and approximately 0.035% sits in the top ten.

Sequencing was carried out using naive CD4+ T cells from blood. The clonotype comes from a woman younger than 35 in good health. The chain has TRBV2 and TRBJ2-7; the match to TRBD1 covers 10 bases. The CDR3 is CASGDRGYEQYF. For the CDR3, the DNA is TGTGCCAGCGGGGACAGGGGTTACGAGCAGTACTTC.